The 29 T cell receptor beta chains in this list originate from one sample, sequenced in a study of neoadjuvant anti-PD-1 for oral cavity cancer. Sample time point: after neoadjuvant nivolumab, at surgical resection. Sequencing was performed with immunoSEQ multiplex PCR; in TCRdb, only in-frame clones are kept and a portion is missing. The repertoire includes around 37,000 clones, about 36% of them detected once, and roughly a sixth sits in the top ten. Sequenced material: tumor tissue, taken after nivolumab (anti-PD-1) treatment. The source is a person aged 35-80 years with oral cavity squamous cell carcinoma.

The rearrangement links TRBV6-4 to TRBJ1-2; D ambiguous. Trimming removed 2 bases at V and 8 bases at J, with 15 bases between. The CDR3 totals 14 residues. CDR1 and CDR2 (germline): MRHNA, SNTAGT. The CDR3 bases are TGTGCCAGCAGTGACCCCACCGAGGATCGGGGCTACACCTTC. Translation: CASSDPTEDRGYTF.

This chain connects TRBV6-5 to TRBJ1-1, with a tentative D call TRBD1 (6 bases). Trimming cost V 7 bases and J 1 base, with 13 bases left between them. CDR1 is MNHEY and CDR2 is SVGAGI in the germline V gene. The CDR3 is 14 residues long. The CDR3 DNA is TGTGCCAGCAAAGGGCAGGGGCGGAACACTGAAGCTTTCTTT. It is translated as CASKGQGRNTEAFF.

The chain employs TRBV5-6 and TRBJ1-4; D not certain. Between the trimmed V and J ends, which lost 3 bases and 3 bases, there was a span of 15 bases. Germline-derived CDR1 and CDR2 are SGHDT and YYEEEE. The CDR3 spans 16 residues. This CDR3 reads CASSYAPTAANEKLFF. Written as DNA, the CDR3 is TGTGCCAGCAGCTACGCACCAACGGCGGCTAATGAAAAACTGTTTTTT.

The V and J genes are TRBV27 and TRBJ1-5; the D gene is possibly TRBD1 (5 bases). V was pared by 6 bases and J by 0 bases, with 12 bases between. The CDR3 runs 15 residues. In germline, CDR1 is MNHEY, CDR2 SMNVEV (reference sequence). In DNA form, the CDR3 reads TGTGCCAGCAGCACAGGATGGGGTAGCAATCAGCCCCAGCATTTT. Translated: CASSTGWGSNQPQHF.

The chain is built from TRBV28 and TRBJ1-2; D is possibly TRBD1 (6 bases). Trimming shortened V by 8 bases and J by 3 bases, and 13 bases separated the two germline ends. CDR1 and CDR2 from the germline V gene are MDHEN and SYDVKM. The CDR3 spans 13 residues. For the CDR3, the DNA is TGTGCCAGCGTCGGGACACTCTACTATGGCTACACCTTC. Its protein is CASVGTLYYGYTF.

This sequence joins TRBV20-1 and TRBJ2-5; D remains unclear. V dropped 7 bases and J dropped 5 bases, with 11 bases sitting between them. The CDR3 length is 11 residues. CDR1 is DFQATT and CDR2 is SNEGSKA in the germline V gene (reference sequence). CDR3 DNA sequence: TGCAGTGTTGGGTTTCGGGAGACCCAGTACTTC. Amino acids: CSVGFRETQYF.

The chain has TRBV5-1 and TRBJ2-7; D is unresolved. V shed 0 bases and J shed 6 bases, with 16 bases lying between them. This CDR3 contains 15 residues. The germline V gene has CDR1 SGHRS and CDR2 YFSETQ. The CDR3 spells CASSLEAHPSPEQYF. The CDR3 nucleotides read TGCGCCAGCAGCTTGGAAGCACATCCTTCCCCCGAGCAGTACTTC.

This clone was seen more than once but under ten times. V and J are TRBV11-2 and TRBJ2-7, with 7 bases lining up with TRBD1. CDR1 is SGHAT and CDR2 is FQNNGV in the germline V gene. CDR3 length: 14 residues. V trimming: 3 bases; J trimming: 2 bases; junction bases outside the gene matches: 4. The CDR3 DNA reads TGTGCCAGCAGCTTGGGACAGAGCACCTACGAGCAGTACTTC. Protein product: CASSLGQSTYEQYF.

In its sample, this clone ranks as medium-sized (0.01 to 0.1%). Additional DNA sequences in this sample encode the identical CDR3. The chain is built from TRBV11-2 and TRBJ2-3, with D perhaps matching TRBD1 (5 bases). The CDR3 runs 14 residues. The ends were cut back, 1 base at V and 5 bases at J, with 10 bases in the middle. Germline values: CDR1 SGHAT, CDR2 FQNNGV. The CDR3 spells CASSLGTPRDTQYF. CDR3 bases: TGTGCCAGCAGCTTAGGGACACCGAGAGATACGCAGTATTTT.

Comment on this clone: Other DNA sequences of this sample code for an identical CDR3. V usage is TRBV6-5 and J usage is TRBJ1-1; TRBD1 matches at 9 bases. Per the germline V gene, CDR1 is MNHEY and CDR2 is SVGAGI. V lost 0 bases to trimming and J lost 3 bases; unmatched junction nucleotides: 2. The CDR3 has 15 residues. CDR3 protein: CASSYSRTGDTEAFF. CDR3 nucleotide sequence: TGTGCCAGCAGTTACTCGCGGACAGGGGACACTGAAGCTTTCTTT.

This CDR3 reads CASKRGGTNEKLFF. CDR3 DNA: TGTGCCAGCAAGAGAGGGGGAACTAATGAAAAACTGTTTTTT. This chain uses TRBV6-5 with TRBJ1-4; maybe TRBD1 (6 bases). The V gene's germline CDR1 is MNHEY and CDR2 SVGAGI. The CDR3 is 14 residues long. V lost 7 bases and J lost 1, with 10 bases in between.

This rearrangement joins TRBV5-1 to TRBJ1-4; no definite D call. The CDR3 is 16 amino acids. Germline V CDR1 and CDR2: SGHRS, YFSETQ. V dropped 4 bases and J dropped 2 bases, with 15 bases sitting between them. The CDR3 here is CASSPTVGFTNEKLFF. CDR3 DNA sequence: TGCGCCAGCAGCCCCACGGTGGGTTTCACTAATGAAAAACTGTTTTTT. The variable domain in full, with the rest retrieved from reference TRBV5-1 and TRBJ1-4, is KAGVTQTPRYLIKTRGQQVTLSCSPISGHRSVSWYQQTPGQGLQFLFEYFSETQRNKGNFPGRFSGRQFSNSRSEMNVSTLELGDSALYLCASSPTVGFTNEKLFFGSGTQLSVL.

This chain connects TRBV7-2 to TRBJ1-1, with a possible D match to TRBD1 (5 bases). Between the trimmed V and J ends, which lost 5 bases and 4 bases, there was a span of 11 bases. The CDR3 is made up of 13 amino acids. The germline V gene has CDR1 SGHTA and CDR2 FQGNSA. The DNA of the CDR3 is TGTGCCAGCAGCGACAGCCTGAGCACTGAAGCTTTCTTT. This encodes CASSDSLSTEAFF.

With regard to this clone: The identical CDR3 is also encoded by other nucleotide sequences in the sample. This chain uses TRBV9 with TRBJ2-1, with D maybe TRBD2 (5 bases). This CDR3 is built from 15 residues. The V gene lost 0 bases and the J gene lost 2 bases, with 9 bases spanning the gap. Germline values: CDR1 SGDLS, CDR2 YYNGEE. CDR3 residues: CASSVGGSTYNEQFF. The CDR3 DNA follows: TGTGCCAGCAGCGTAGGAGGGAGTACCTACAATGAGCAGTTCTTC.

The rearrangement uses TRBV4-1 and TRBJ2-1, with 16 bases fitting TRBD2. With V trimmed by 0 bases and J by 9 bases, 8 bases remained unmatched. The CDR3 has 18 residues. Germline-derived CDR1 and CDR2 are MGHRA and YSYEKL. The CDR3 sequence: CASSQEGLAGGPRGEQFF. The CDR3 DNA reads TGCGCCAGCAGCCAAGAGGGACTAGCGGGGGGGCCGAGAGGTGAGCAGTTCTTC.

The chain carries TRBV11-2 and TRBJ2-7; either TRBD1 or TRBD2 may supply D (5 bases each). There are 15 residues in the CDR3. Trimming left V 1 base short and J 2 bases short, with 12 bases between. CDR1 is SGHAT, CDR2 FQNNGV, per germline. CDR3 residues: CASSLGWQGAYEQYF. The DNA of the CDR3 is TGTGCCAGCAGCTTAGGCTGGCAGGGAGCCTACGAGCAGTACTTC.

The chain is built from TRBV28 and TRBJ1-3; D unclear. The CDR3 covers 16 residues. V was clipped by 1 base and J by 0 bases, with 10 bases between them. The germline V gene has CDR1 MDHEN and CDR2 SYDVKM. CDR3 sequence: CASSLFRGFSGNTIYF. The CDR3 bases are TGTGCCAGCAGTTTATTTCGGGGATTCTCTGGAAACACCATATATTTT.

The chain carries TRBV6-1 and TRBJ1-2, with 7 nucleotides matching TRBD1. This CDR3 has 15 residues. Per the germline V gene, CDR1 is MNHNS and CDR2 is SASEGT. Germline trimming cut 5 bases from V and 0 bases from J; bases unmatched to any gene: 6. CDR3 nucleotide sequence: TGTGCCAGCAGTCCACAGGGGACAGCTAACTATGGCTACACCTTC. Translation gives CASSPQGTANYGYTF.

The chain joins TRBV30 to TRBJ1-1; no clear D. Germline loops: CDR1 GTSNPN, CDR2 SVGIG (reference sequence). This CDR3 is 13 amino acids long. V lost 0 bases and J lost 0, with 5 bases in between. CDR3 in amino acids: CAWSVLLNTEAFF. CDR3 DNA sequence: TGTGCCTGGAGTGTACTTTTGAACACTGAAGCTTTCTTT.

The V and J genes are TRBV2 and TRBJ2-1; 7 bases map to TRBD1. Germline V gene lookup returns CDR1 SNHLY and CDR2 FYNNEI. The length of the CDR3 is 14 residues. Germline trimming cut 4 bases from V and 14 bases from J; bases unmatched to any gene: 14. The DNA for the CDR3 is TGTGCCAGCAGTGGGGTCGGAGACCCCACAGGGGAGTTCTTC. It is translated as CASSGVGDPTGEFF.

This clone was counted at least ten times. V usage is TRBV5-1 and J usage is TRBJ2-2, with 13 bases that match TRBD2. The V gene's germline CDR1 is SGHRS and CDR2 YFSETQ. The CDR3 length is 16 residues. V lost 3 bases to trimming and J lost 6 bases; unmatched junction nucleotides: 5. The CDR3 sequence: CASSSRTSGSSGELFF. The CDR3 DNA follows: TGCGCCAGCAGCTCCCGGACTAGCGGGAGTTCCGGGGAGCTGTTTTTT.

The CDR3 DNA is TGTGCCTGGATTAATCCCGGGGAAAAGTCCTACAATGAGCAGTTCTTC. Its translation: CAWINPGEKSYNEQFF. V and J are TRBV30 and TRBJ2-1; D might be TRBD2 (5 bases). In germline, CDR1 is GTSNPN, CDR2 SVGIG (reference sequence). Trimming shortened V by 4 bases and J by 1 base, and 17 bases separated the two germline ends. CDR3 size: 16 residues.

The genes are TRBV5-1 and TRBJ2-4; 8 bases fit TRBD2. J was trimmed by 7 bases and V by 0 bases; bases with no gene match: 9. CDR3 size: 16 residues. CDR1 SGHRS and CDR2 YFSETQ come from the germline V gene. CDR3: CASSLGSGSGLNIQYF. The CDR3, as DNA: TGCGCCAGCAGCTTGGGAAGCGGGAGTGGATTGAACATTCAGTACTTC. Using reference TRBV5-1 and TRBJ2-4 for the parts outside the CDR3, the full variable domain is KAGVTQTPRYLIKTRGQQVTLSCSPISGHRSVSWYQQTPGQGLQFLFEYFSETQRNKGNFPGRFSGRQFSNSRSEMNVSTLELGDSALYLCASSLGSGSGLNIQYFGAGTRLSVL.

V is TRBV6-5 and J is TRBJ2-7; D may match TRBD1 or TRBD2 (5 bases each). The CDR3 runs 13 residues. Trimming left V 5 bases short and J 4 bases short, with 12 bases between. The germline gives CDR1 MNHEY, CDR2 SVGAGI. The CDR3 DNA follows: TGTGCCAGCAGTCCCCATGGGGGATACGAGCAGTACTTC. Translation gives CASSPHGGYEQYF.

DNA for the CDR3: TGTGCCTGGAGTTCAGGGGGCGAAAAACTGTTTTTT. It codes for CAWSSGGEKLFF. This chain uses TRBV30 with TRBJ1-4; 8 bases align to TRBD1. Germline V gene data show CDR1 as GTSNPN and CDR2 as SVGIG (reference sequence). The V and J ends lost 2 bases and 8 bases, in that order; junction bases with no gene match: 1. The CDR3 spans 12 residues.

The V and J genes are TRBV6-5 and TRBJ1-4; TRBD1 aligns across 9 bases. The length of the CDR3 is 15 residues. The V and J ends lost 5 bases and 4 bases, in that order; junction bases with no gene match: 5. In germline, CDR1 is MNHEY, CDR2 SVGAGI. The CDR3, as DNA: TGTGCCAGCAGTCGGACAGGGGATAATAATGAAAAACTGTTTTTT. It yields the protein CASSRTGDNNEKLFF.

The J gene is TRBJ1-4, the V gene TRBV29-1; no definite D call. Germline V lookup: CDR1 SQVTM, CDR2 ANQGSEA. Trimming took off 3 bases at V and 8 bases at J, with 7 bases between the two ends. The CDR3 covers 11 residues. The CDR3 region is CSVEAGEKLFF. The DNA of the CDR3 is TGCAGCGTTGAGGCGGGAGAAAAACTGTTTTTT. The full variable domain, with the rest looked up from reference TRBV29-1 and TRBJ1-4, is SAVISQKPSRDICQRGTSLTIQCQVDSQVTMMFWYRQQPGQSLTLIATANQGSEATYESGFVIDKFPISRPNLTFSTLTVSNMSPEDSSIYLCSVEAGEKLFFGSGTQLSVL.

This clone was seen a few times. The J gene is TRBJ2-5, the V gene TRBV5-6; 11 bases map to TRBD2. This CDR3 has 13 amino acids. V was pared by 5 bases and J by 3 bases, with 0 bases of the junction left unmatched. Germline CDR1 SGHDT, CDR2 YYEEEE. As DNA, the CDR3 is TGTGCCAGCAGGACTAGCGGGAAAGAGACCCAGTACTTC. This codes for CASRTSGKETQYF.

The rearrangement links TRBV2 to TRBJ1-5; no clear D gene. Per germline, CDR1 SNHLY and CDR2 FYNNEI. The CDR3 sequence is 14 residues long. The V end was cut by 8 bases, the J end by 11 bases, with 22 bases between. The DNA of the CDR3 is TGTGCCAGCGACCGAGATAGGACGGGTTCAGCCCAGCATTTT. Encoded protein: CASDRDRTGSAQHF.